This entry concerns a single T cell receptor (beta chain). In its sample, this clone was seen a few times. Its antigen has not been determined. No much larger clonotype is one base removed from it; base qualities were not supplied. This entry comes from a study of T cell responses to AZD1222 COVID-19 vaccine (dated by TCRdb to about 2021). As for the study more broadly: TCR sequencing covered about 230 trial participants: about 210 given two doses of AZD1222 and approximately 26 given two doses of MenACWY control vaccine. Trial participants were enrolled by age into subgroups of 18-55, 56-69 and 70-plus years, and about 150, 27 and 61 TCR-sequenced participants, respectively, were included in these subgroups.

The CDR3 regions of human TCRbeta chains were subjected to immunosequencing. In the source study's methods: TCRs in the repertoires were matched against a reference library of SARS-CoV-2-specific TCRs that had been generated with the MIRA antigen-specificity platform. Breadth meant the fraction of unique TCRs that were SARS-CoV-2-associated, whereas depth meant the fraction of total T cells that were SARS-CoV-2-associated. Using the MIRA data, each spike-specific TCR was mapped to the spike region that the TCR reacts to and placed in a CD4 or CD8 class. Log10-transformed breadth and depth values were compared by one-way ANOVA with Sidak's multiple comparisons tests. The clones in this table, taken by TCRdb from immuneACCESS, are in-frame only. Not every clone is retained; where verified, under half of the shortfall comes from an unresolved V gene, and the cause of the rest is unknown. Clonal size and the V and J genes are those of that table, whereas D and trimming came from the DNA. Recorded for this sample are 66,000 or so clones; 75% to 85% of them occurred a single time. The ten top clones hold 23% of the sample.

Taken with the paper, the label for time point translates to: baseline before first vaccination. Sample treatment or condition, as interpreted from the label and publication: meningococcal conjugate vaccine given as trial control. The vaccinee samples were drawn from two UK trials, COV001 and COV002, one of which was a single-blind randomized controlled phase 2/3 trial testing AZD1222 (ChAdOx1 nCoV-19) in healthy adults. For TCRbeta chain sequencing, PBMC samples were collected from trial participants at day 0 and at day 28 after the second dose. Points the paper makes about the study in general: In the small 56-69-year group, the increase in depth fell short of significance, most likely because of low power. Conclusions about previously exposed vaccinees are limited, since just six AZD1222 recipients were seropositive for SARS-CoV-2 at baseline. A significant rise in spike-specific TCR breadth and depth was observed after two AZD1222 doses relative to day 0 and relative to MenACWY recipients. Reportedly, close to half of the unique spike-specific TCRs recognized epitopes lying outside the regions that are mutated in the B.1.351 and B.1.1.7 variants. The vaccine-associated CD4 TCRs covered the entire spike protein, and the dominant responses fell in regions 160-218 and 743-854. No day 14 peak-response samples were available, so repertoires were characterized only after the peak T cell response. Participants were mostly white British and included more females than males, and it was suggested by the authors that clonal diversity may have been underestimated.

Between the V and J ends, shortened by 1 base and 1 base respectively, the junction contains 11 bases. Spanning cysteine to phenylalanine, the CDR3 consists of 16 amino acids. Only the CDR3 region is kept as DNA, spanning 48 bases read in frame from base 1. CDR1 and CDR2, per the germline V gene, are SGHRS and YFSETQ. Here the chain combines TRBV5-1 and TRBJ2-2, and the D gene may be TRBD2, 5 bases matching. The sequence derives from an adult in good health. The sample in question was peripheral blood, obtained on day 0 of MenACWY control vaccination. The CDR3 protein sequence reads: CASSLLGSGNTGELFF. DNA sequence: TGCGCCAGCAGCTTGCTGGGGAGCGGGAACACCGGGGAGCTGTTTTTT.